The 15 T cell receptor beta chains below come from one sample, sequenced in a study of T cell clonality in common variable immunodeficiency. Sequenced by immunoSEQ multiplex PCR; TCRdb stores in-frame clones only, minus some. There are 30,000 to 40,000 clones in the sample, none observed a single time. Sequencing was done on a sample of peripheral blood mononuclear cells. Source of these receptors: a person aged 18-70 years in good health.

The table lists this clone with many counts. The read ends 3 residues early relative to the CDR3; the germline J gene fills the gap. V usage is TRBV12-3 or TRBV12-4 and J usage is TRBJ2-3; a possible D gene is TRBD1 (5 bases). The length of the CDR3 is 14 residues. V lost 4 bases, J lost 2 bases, and 10 bases lay in between. The CDR3 is CASSWSGITDTQYF. The CDR3 bases that were read are TGTGCCAGCAGTTGGTCAGGGATCACAGATACG.

Comments on this clone: The read falls 3 residues short of the CDR3 end, and the missing part is taken from the germline J gene. This sequence joins TRBV20-1 and TRBJ2-3; D may be TRBD1 (5 bases). Germline V gives CDR1 DFQATT, CDR2 SNEGSKA (reference sequence). The CDR3 runs to 14 residues. CDR3 DNA, as far as it was read: TGCAGTGCTAGAGATCAGGGCAGCCAAGAGACG. This encodes CSARDQGSQET. The complete CDR3 reads CSARDQGSQETQYF.

This clone has a count of ten or more. The CDR3 is cut off 3 residues early in the read; its end comes from the germline J gene. This sequence joins TRBV5-1 and TRBJ2-2; 9 bases agree with TRBD2. The germline CDR1 and CDR2 sequences are SGHRS and YFSETQ. V gave up 0 bases and J gave up 3 bases; unmatched junction bases: 3. The CDR3 consists of 16 residues. The sequenced part of the CDR3 DNA is TGCGCCAGCAGCTTGGGGAGCGGGAGGTACACCGGGGAG. Protein: CASSLGSGRYTGE. The CDR3 in its entirety is CASSLGSGRYTGELFF.

On this clone: Read data end 3 residues before the CDR3 end; the end is taken from the germline J gene. The genes are TRBV18 and TRBJ2-3; D unresolved. Germline CDR1 is KGHSH and CDR2 is LQKENI. The length of the CDR3 is 14 residues. Trimming removed 0 bases at V and 0 bases at J, with 4 bases between. The CDR3 DNA, read in part, is TGTGCCAGCTCACCACCGTTAAGCACAGATACG. Translation: CASSPPLSTDT. The whole CDR3 is CASSPPLSTDTQYF.

The DNA read from the CDR3 is TGTGCCAGCAGCTTGATGGCGGGGGGGGATGATACG. Its translation: CASSLMAGGDDT. In full, the CDR3 reads CASSLMAGGDDTQYF. The gene calls are TRBV5-5 and TRBJ2-3, with TRBD2 matching 9 bases. The sequenced fragment ends 3 residues before the CDR3 boundary, so the rest is inferred from the germline J gene. Germline-derived CDR1 and CDR2 are SGHKS and YYEKEE (reference sequence). V gave up 1 base and J gave up 6 bases; unmatched junction bases: 6. The CDR3 covers 15 residues.

This clone was seen repeatedly, ten times or more. Sequencing ends 3 residues short of the CDR3 end; the germline J gene provides the rest. J is TRBJ2-1 and V is TRBV5-1; 11 nucleotides align to TRBD1. Germline loops: CDR1 SGHRS, CDR2 YFSETQ. V gave up 4 bases and J gave up 5 bases; unmatched junction bases: 8. The CDR3 has 16 amino acids. The CDR3: CASSLTDRGRNNEQFF. CDR3 bases read: TGCGCCAGCAGCCTAACGGACAGGGGGCGGAACAATGAG.

The sample holds a few counts of this clone. The read ends 3 residues before the CDR3 terminus; that terminus is restored from the germline J gene. The chain joins TRBV5-1 to TRBJ1-3; D perhaps matches TRBD1 (6 bases). V was pared by 0 bases and J by 1 base, with 14 bases between. The CDR3 is 17 residues long. Looked up from germline, CDR1 is SGHRS and CDR2 is YFSETQ. CDR3 protein: CASSLAFGGHSGNTIYF. Partial CDR3 DNA: TGCGCCAGCAGCTTGGCTTTCGGGGGGCATTCTGGAAACACC.

Remarks on this clone: The read is 3 residues too short to cover the CDR3 end, so that end is filled in from the germline J gene. The rearrangement links TRBV6-1 to TRBJ1-2; weak D call: TRBD1 (5 bases). Looked up from germline, CDR1 is MNHNS and CDR2 is SASEGT. The V and J ends lost 1 base and 4 bases respectively, with 13 bases between them. The CDR3 consists of 15 residues. The CDR3 spells CASSEGGGRGYGYTF. The sequenced part of the CDR3 DNA is TGTGCCAGCAGTGAAGGGGGGGGACGAGGCTATGGC.

Of note for this clone: The CDR3 goes on 3 residues after the read ends, and that part is filled in from the germline J gene. The genes are TRBV30 and TRBJ1-1; D is uncertain. The CDR3 has 13 residues. Germline CDR1 reads GTSNPN; CDR2 reads SVGIG (reference sequence). The CDR3 sequence is CAWSGGGPYEAFF. Incomplete CDR3 DNA: TGTGCCTGGAGTGGTGGAGGGCCCTACGAG. The full variable domain, completed using reference TRBV30 and TRBJ1-1, is SQTIHQWPATLVQPVGSPLSLECTVEGTSNPNLYWYRQAAGRGLQLLFYSVGIGQISSEVPQNLSASRPQDRQFILSSKKLLLSDSGFYLCAWSGGGPYEAFFGQGTRLTVV.

For this clone: The observed sequence ends 3 residues before the CDR3 terminus, with the missing tail filled in from the germline J gene. The chain joins TRBV2 to TRBJ2-3; possible D gene TRBD2, 7 bases. CDR1 is SNHLY, CDR2 FYNNEI, per germline. This CDR3 has 15 residues. V was trimmed by 3 bases and J by 2 bases, leaving 12 bases between them. The CDR3 region is CASSDPGGSTDTQYF. The CDR3 bases that were read are TGTGCCAGCAGTGACCCGGGGGGCTCCACAGATACG.

As regards this clone: The sequenced fragment ends 3 residues before the CDR3 boundary, so the rest is inferred from the germline J gene. This chain connects TRBV7-9 to TRBJ2-3; 7 bases map to TRBD2. This CDR3 contains 13 residues. CDR1 is SEHNR, CDR2 FQNEAQ, per germline (reference sequence). This chain's CDR3 is CASSPGGNQPQYF. The sequenced CDR3 bases are TGTGCCAGCAGCCCCGGGGGGAATCAGCCG.

The sample holds many counts of this clone. The read halts 3 residues ahead of the CDR3 end, with the missing end drawn from the germline J gene. The chain couples TRBV19 to TRBJ2-7, with D perhaps matching TRBD2 (5 bases). The CDR3 consists of 15 residues. The V gene's germline CDR1 is LNHDA and CDR2 SQIVND (reference sequence). Trimming took 6 bases from V and 3 from J, leaving 18 bases between them. The CDR3: CASRNSGIEGYEQYF. The CDR3 bases that were read are TGTGCCAGTAGAAACTCCGGAATCGAGGGCTACGAG.

This clone was observed at least ten times. The CDR3 goes on 3 residues after the read ends, and that part is filled in from the germline J gene. The V call is TRBV2, the J call TRBJ1-4; TRBD1 matches 9 bases. CDR3 size: 14 residues. Germline CDR1 reads SNHLY; CDR2 reads FYNNEI. Trimming cost V 6 bases and J 7 bases; bases outside gene matches: 6. Incomplete CDR3 DNA: TGTGCCAGCAGGGAACAGGGGGCTATTGAAAAA. Its translation: CASREQGAIEK. The whole CDR3 is CASREQGAIEKLFF.

This clone was counted ten times or more. The CDR3 end is not reached by the read, which stops 3 residues before it; the germline J gene fills it in. The chain employs TRBV7-9 and TRBJ1-6; D gene ambiguous. The V gene lost 5 bases and the J gene lost 5 bases, with 10 bases spanning the gap. Germline-derived CDR1 and CDR2 are SEHNR and FQNEAQ (reference sequence). The CDR3 is 14 residues long. CDR3 DNA (partial): TGTGCCAGCAGCCTCTCAGGCAATAATTCACCC. Amino acids: CASSLSGNNSP. The CDR3 in full is CASSLSGNNSPLHF.

This clone was detected ten times or more. Here the CDR3 reads CASSLEGSQPQHF. The sequenced part of the CDR3 DNA is TGCGCCAGCAGCTTGGAGGGTAGTCAGCCC. The rearrangement uses TRBV5-1 and TRBJ1-5; no definite D call. The observed sequence ends 3 residues before the CDR3 terminus, with the missing tail filled in from the germline J gene. Trimming left V 0 bases short and J 6 bases short, with 7 bases between. Germline V gene lookup returns CDR1 SGHRS and CDR2 YFSETQ. The CDR3 covers 13 residues. The entire variable domain, with the rest obtained from reference TRBV5-1 and TRBJ1-5, is as follows: KAGVTQTPRYLIKTRGQQVTLSCSPISGHRSVSWYQQTPGQGLQFLFEYFSETQRNKGNFPGRFSGRQFSNSRSEMNVSTLELGDSALYLCASSLEGSQPQHFGDGTRLSIL.